This T cell receptor (beta chain) derives from a study of neoadjuvant anti-PD-1 for oral cavity cancer. Background on the study: Most patients had three to four biweekly doses of 3 mg/kg nivolumab before resection. Around day 43, patients without progression received a fourth nivolumab dose before surgery. The study, taken as a whole, reports: Pretreatment Treg/Th17 ratio correlated inversely with post-treatment tumor clonality.

Only in-frame clones appear in the TCRdb table, and some are missing; sequencing was by immunoSEQ multiplex PCR. The profile shows more than 12,000 clones, roughly two thirds of them singletons. The germline CDR1 and CDR2 sequences are KGHSH and LQKENI. J was trimmed by 8 bases and V by 5 bases; bases with no gene match: 7. This CDR3 spans 14 amino acids. Patients had newly diagnosed, untreated stage II-IVA oral cavity squamous cell carcinoma. With regard to this clone: The antigen remains unidentified.

The chain couples TRBV18 to TRBJ1-4; TRBD1 agrees at 8 bases. The sequencing here drew on PBMCs, taken before nivolumab (anti-PD-1) treatment. This TCR came from a person aged 40 to 85 with oral cavity squamous cell carcinoma. In DNA, the CDR3 is TGTGCCAGCTCAGGACAGGGCGGAATAGAAAAACTGTTTTTT. Amino acid sequence: CASSGQGGIEKLFF.